This is a list of T cell receptor beta chains from one sample in a study of T cell changes during pregnancy in multiple sclerosis. The method was immunoSEQ multiplex PCR; TCRdb's version includes in-frame clones alone and lacks a portion of them. Seen here are around 36,000 clones, approximately 92% observed once, and the top ten hold 1% to 1.5%. Sequenced here: peripheral blood, sampled before pregnancy. The origin of the receptors is a female donor with multiple sclerosis, enrolled in a pregnancy study. CDR3s include the opening cysteine and the closing phenylalanine or tryptophan. Each record gives: J gene, D gene, V gene, clone size, CDR3 DNA, CDR3 protein. D genes are given only for firm matches. The size field is filled for only some rows; it gives once, few, many or a size class.

J: TRBJ2-5
D: TRBD2
V: TRBV5-1
size: .
DNA: TGCGCCAGCAGCTTGGGGGCTAGCGGGGAGACCCAGTACTTC
CDR3: CASSLGASGETQYF

J: TRBJ1-2
D: .
V: TRBV5-1
size: .
DNA: TGCGCCAGCAGCTCGGACAGCGAAAACTATGGCTACACCTTC
CDR3: CASSSDSENYGYTF

J: TRBJ1-1
D: TRBD1
V: TRBV5-5
size: once
DNA: TGTGCCAGCAGCTTCTCCGGGACAGGGTTTGAAGGGACTGAAGCTTTCTTT
CDR3: CASSFSGTGFEGTEAFF

J: TRBJ2-7
D: TRBD2
V: TRBV11-2
size: .
DNA: TGTGCCAGCAGCTTATCTGGTAGCGGGAGTTACGAGCAGTACTTC
CDR3: CASSLSGSGSYEQYF

J: TRBJ2-3
D: .
V: TRBV2
size: .
DNA: TGTGCCAGCAGTGAACTGACAGATACGCAGTATTTT
CDR3: CASSELTDTQYF

J: TRBJ2-3
D: .
V: TRBV13
size: .
DNA: TGTGCCAGCAGCCACATCAGCACAGATACGCAGTATTTT
CDR3: CASSHISTDTQYF

J: TRBJ1-1
D: .
V: TRBV29-1
size: .
DNA: TGCAGCGGCGGACAGTTTAACACTGAAGCTTTCTTT
CDR3: CSGGQFNTEAFF

J: TRBJ2-7
D: TRBD2
V: TRBV11-2
size: .
DNA: TGTGCCAGCAGCTTGGAAGCGGCTAGCGGGAGTGGGACCTACGAGCAGTACTTC
CDR3: CASSLEAASGSGTYEQYF

J: TRBJ1-2
D: .
V: TRBV10-2
size: .
DNA: TGCGCCAGCGCCCCCGGGGGGCCCAACTATGGCTACACCTTC
CDR3: CASAPGGPNYGYTF

J: TRBJ2-1
D: .
V: TRBV18
size: .
DNA: TGTGCCAGCTCACCGGACAGAAGCTCCTACAATGAGCAGTTCTTC
CDR3: CASSPDRSSYNEQFF

J: TRBJ2-2
D: TRBD2
V: TRBV7-9
size: .
DNA: TGTGCCAGCAGCAAAGGGGGGAGCGGGAGGAACACCGGGGAGCTGTTTTTT
CDR3: CASSKGGSGRNTGELFF

J: TRBJ2-2
D: TRBD2
V: TRBV11-3
size: .
DNA: TGTGCCAGCAGCGGGACTAGTTGGGACACCGGGGAGCTGTTTTTT
CDR3: CASSGTSWDTGELFF

J: TRBJ2-2
D: .
V: TRBV30
size: .
DNA: TGTGCCTGGACAGGATCCACCGGGGAGCTGTTTTTT
CDR3: CAWTGSTGELFF

J: TRBJ2-1
D: TRBD2
V: TRBV28
size: .
DNA: TGTGCCAGCTGGAGCGGGAGAACCTACAATGAGCAGTTCTTC
CDR3: CASWSGRTYNEQFF

J: TRBJ1-2
D: .
V: TRBV10-3
size: .
DNA: TGTGCCATCAGTGAGCCAGGACAGAGGGGCTATGGCTACACCTTC
CDR3: CAISEPGQRGYGYTF

J: TRBJ2-7
D: TRBD2
V: TRBV5-1
size: .
DNA: TGCGCCAGCAGCTTGTCGACTAGCGGGCGCTACGAGCAGTACTTC
CDR3: CASSLSTSGRYEQYF

J: TRBJ2-7
D: TRBD1
V: TRBV30
size: .
DNA: TGTGCCTGGGACAGGGTAAACGAGCAGTACTTC
CDR3: CAWDRVNEQYF

J: TRBJ2-2
D: .
V: TRBV28
size: .
DNA: TGTGCCAGCACTCCTTTTGTGAAAGAGGTGGTGGGGGAGCTGTTTTTT
CDR3: CASTPFVKEVVGELFF

J: TRBJ2-1
D: TRBD2
V: TRBV28
size: .
DNA: TGTGCCAGCAGTTCTCCTATAGCGGGAGGACACTCAAAGCAGTTCTTC
CDR3: CASSSPIAGGHSKQFF

J: TRBJ2-7
D: TRBD1
V: TRBV7-6
size: .
DNA: TGTGCCAGCAGCTTAGGGGGACAGGGGACCTACGAGCAGTACTTC
CDR3: CASSLGGQGTYEQYF

J: TRBJ2-7
D: TRBD2
V: TRBV5-1
size: .
DNA: TGCGCCAGCAGCCCTCCGGGACTAGCGTTCTCCTACGAGCAGTACTTC
CDR3: CASSPPGLAFSYEQYF

J: TRBJ1-4
D: .
V: TRBV19
size: .
DNA: TGTGCCAGTACCGAGACAGCTAATGAAAAACTGTTTTTT
CDR3: CASTETANEKLFF

J: TRBJ2-3
D: TRBD1
V: TRBV4-2
size: .
DNA: TGTGCCAGCAGCCGCACTATGACAGGGACGTACACAGATACGCAGTATTTT
CDR3: CASSRTMTGTYTDTQYF

J: TRBJ1-6
D: TRBD1
V: TRBV10-2
size: .
DNA: TGCGCCAGCAGGCGACAGGGTAATTCACCCCTCCACTTT
CDR3: CASRRQGNSPLHF

J: TRBJ2-3
D: .
V: TRBV13
size: .
DNA: TGTGCCAGCAGCTTAGCGGAGGCCAGCACAGATACGCAGTATTTT
CDR3: CASSLAEASTDTQYF

J: TRBJ1-5
D: TRBD1
V: TRBV4-1
size: once
DNA: TGCGCCAGCAGCCCGGACAGGGAAAGGAATCAGCCCCAGCATTTT
CDR3: CASSPDRERNQPQHF

J: TRBJ1-2
D: .
V: TRBV6-1
size: .
DNA: TGTGCCACCTTAACTGGTTCCTATGGCTACACCTTC
CDR3: CATLTGSYGYTF

J: TRBJ1-1
D: .
V: TRBV6-1
size: once
DNA: TGTGCCAGCAGAGCGAGTGAAGCTTTCTTT
CDR3: CASRASEAFF

J: TRBJ2-1
D: TRBD1
V: TRBV19
size: .
DNA: TGTGCCAGTAGTGGGACAGGGAGATTTAGTGAGCAGTTCTTC
CDR3: CASSGTGRFSEQFF

J: TRBJ1-5
D: .
V: TRBV21-1
size: once
DNA: TGTGCCAGCAGCAATGGACAGGAGGGTTTTAGCAATCAGCCCCAGCATTTT
CDR3: CASSNGQEGFSNQPQHF

J: TRBJ1-4
D: TRBD1
V: TRBV6-6
size: .
DNA: TGTGCCAGTTCCCCGGGACAGGGGGGTGAAAAACTGTTTTTT
CDR3: CASSPGQGGEKLFF

J: TRBJ1-2
D: .
V: TRBV6-5
size: .
DNA: TGTGCCAGCAGTTCAATCAGGGGTGACTATGGCTACACCTTC
CDR3: CASSSIRGDYGYTF

J: TRBJ2-2
D: TRBD2
V: TRBV7-9
size: .
DNA: TGTGCCTTCCGGGAGGGAAACACCGGGGAGCTGTTTTTT
CDR3: CAFREGNTGELFF

J: TRBJ2-7
D: .
V: TRBV6-4
size: .
DNA: TGTGCCAGCAGCCAAGAGACTCACTCCTACGAGCAGTACTTC
CDR3: CASSQETHSYEQYF

J: TRBJ2-1
D: TRBD1
V: TRBV28
size: .
DNA: TGTGCCAGCAGTAAAACAGGGGACAATGAGCAGTTCTTC
CDR3: CASSKTGDNEQFF

J: TRBJ2-7
D: TRBD1
V: TRBV6-5
size: .
DNA: TGTGCCAGCAAAAAGGACAGGGGGATCTACGAGCAGTACTTC
CDR3: CASKKDRGIYEQYF

J: TRBJ2-2
D: TRBD1
V: TRBV27
size: .
DNA: TGTGCCAGCAGTATTATGACAGGGCCGAACACCGGGGAGCTGTTTTTT
CDR3: CASSIMTGPNTGELFF

J: TRBJ1-1
D: TRBD1
V: TRBV2
size: .
DNA: TGTGCCAGCAGTCTTAGACAGGGTAGTGCCCCCACTGAAGCTTTCTTT
CDR3: CASSLRQGSAPTEAFF

J: TRBJ1-2
D: TRBD1
V: TRBV5-4
size: .
DNA: TGTGCCAGCAGCTTTGGGACAGGGACTCTCAACTATGGCTACACCTTC
CDR3: CASSFGTGTLNYGYTF

J: TRBJ2-1
D: .
V: TRBV2
size: .
DNA: TGTGCCAGCAGTAGCGGTCTTTACAATGAGCAGTTCTTC
CDR3: CASSSGLYNEQFF

J: TRBJ2-7
D: .
V: TRBV11-2
size: .
DNA: TGTGCCAGCAGCTTAGATATAGAACGAGAGCAGTACTTC
CDR3: CASSLDIEREQYF

J: TRBJ1-5
D: .
V: TRBV7-2
size: .
DNA: TGTGCCAGCAGTCTACAGGCTAGCAATCAGCCCCAGCATTTT
CDR3: CASSLQASNQPQHF

J: TRBJ1-1
D: .
V: TRBV9
size: .
DNA: TGTGCCAGCAGCGTAGCTCAGGGGAGCACTGAAGCTTTCTTT
CDR3: CASSVAQGSTEAFF

J: TRBJ1-4
D: .
V: TRBV18
size: .
DNA: TGTGCCAGCTCAGCGACAGGCGCTGATGAAAAACTGTTTTTT
CDR3: CASSATGADEKLFF

J: TRBJ1-1
D: .
V: TRBV5-4
size: .
DNA: TGTGCCAGCAGCCCCAAGGGAGGGAACACTGAAGCTTTCTTT
CDR3: CASSPKGGNTEAFF

J: TRBJ2-7
D: .
V: TRBV9
size: .
DNA: TGTGCCAGCAGCGTTGGTCTAGCCGAAACCTACGAGCAGTACTTC
CDR3: CASSVGLAETYEQYF

J: TRBJ2-2
D: TRBD2
V: TRBV5-1
size: once
DNA: TGCGCCAGCAGCTTGGCGGCTAGCGGGAGCGGCGGGGAGCTGTTTTTT
CDR3: CASSLAASGSGGELFF

J: TRBJ1-2
D: TRBD1
V: TRBV6-1
size: .
DNA: TGTGCCAGCAGTGAACAGGGGACAGGGGGCGACTACACCTTC
CDR3: CASSEQGTGGDYTF

J: TRBJ1-1
D: TRBD1
V: TRBV10-1
size: .
DNA: TGCGCCAGCAGCCGGGACAGGAGAACCGAAGCTTTCTTT
CDR3: CASSRDRRTEAFF

J: TRBJ2-7
D: TRBD1
V: TRBV27
size: .
DNA: TGTGCCAGCAGTTTAACGGGGGACAGGAGCTTCTACGAGCAGTACTTC
CDR3: CASSLTGDRSFYEQYF

J: TRBJ2-5
D: TRBD2
V: TRBV7-9
size: .
DNA: TGTGCCAGCAGACGTCTTGGCGGGAGGGCCCGGGAGACCCAGTACTTC
CDR3: CASRRLGGRARETQYF

J: TRBJ2-7
D: .
V: TRBV19
size: .
DNA: TGTGCCAGTAGTATCGGGACGGGAGTCCTCGAGCAGTACTTC
CDR3: CASSIGTGVLEQYF

J: TRBJ2-2
D: .
V: TRBV19
size: .
DNA: TGTGCCAGTAGTATAGCTAGCACCGGGGAGCTGTTTTTT
CDR3: CASSIASTGELFF